This T cell receptor beta chain was sequenced in a study of beta chain features in type 1 diabetes. Purities in excess of 98% were seen in all sorted populations. The isolated RNA, all of it, was reverse transcribed, so expressed TCRB transcripts were what got sequenced. The assay was immunoSEQ multiplex PCR, and TCRdb's table has in-frame clones only and misses some. The table has some 900,000 clones, roughly a sixth seen once; the top ten hold 0.023%. Overall study findings and caveats: Type 1 diabetes patients had VDJ junctions that carried fewer insertions and more deletions.

CDR1 and CDR2 (germline): MNHEY, SVGAGI. The ends were cut back, 2 bases at V and 0 bases at J, with 5 bases in the middle. The CDR3 sequence is 15 residues long. A note on this clone: Its antigen is not known.

The clonotype comes from a woman aged 18-29 years in good health. The rearrangement uses TRBV6-5 and TRBJ2-6, with unresolved D. Sample: naive CD4+ T cells from blood. CDR3: CASSYTNSGANVLTF. CDR3 sequence (DNA): TGTGCCAGCAGTTACACAAACTCTGGGGCCAACGTCCTGACTTTC.